What follows is one TCR beta chain and its context. The data stem from a study of blood T cell repertoires in COVID-19. Overall study context: Both acute and convalescent COVID-19 samples were obtained from the United States, Italy and Spain. T cells, B-cell-depleted T cells, or PBMCs provided the cDNA or gDNA that served as material.

As processed by the authors: It was from reference gene primer amplification that nucleated cell counts were estimated. Generated by immunoSEQ multiplex PCR, the TCRdb table keeps only in-frame clones and is missing some. For V, J and clone size, that table is used; D and trimming come from the DNA. This table holds about 190,000 clones, 84% found once. The sequence was obtained from a woman aged 70-85 years with active or convalescent COVID-19. Sequencing was carried out using peripheral blood.

The CDR3 region has the DNA TGTGCCAGCAGTTGGCGGGAGGGCCTTCTGGATACGCAGTATTTT. This gives the protein CASSWREGLLDTQYF. The chain recombines TRBV6-2 or TRBV6-3 with TRBJ2-3; 9 bases match TRBD2. The length of the CDR3 is 15 residues. The J segment lost 6 bases and the V segment lost 4 bases, leaving 8 bases of the junction unmatched. Germline-derived CDR1 and CDR2 are MNHEY and SVGEGT.